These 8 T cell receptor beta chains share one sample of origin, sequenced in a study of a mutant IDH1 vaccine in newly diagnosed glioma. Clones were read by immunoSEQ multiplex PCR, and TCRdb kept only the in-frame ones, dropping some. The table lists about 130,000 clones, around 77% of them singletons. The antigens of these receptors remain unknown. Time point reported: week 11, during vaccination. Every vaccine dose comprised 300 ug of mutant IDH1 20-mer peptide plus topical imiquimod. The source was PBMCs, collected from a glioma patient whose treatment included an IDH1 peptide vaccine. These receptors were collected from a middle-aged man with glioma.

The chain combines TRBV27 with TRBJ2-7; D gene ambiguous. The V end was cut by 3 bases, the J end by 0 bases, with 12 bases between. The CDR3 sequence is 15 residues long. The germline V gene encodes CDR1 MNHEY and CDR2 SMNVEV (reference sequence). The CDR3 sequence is CASSFALSSSYEQYF. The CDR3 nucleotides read TGTGCCAGCAGTTTCGCATTGTCAAGCTCCTACGAGCAGTACTTC.

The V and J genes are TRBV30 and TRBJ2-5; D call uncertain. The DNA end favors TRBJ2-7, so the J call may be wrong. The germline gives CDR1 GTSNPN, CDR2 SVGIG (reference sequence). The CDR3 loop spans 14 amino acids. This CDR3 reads CAWRALGVPYEQYF. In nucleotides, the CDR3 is TGTGCCTGGAGGGCCCTTGGGGTTCCCTACGAGCAGTACTTC.

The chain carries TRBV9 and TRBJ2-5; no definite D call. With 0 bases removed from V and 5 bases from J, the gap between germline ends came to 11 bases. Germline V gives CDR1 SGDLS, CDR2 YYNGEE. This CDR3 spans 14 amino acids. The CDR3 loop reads CASSVGIGRETQYF. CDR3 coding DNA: TGTGCCAGCAGCGTAGGCATAGGGCGGGAGACCCAGTACTTC. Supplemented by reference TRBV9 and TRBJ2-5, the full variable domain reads DSGVTQTPKHLITATGQRVTLRCSPRSGDLSVYWYQQSLDQGLQFLIQYYNGEERAKGNILERFSAQQFPDLHSELNLSSLELGDSALYFCASSVGIGRETQYFGPGTRLLVL.

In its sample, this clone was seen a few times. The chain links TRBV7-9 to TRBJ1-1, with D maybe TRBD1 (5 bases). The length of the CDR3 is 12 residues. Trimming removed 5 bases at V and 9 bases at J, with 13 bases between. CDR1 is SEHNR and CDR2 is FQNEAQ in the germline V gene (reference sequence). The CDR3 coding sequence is TGTGCCAGCAGCCCACAGGATGGGCAAGCTTTCTTT. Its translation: CASSPQDGQAFF.

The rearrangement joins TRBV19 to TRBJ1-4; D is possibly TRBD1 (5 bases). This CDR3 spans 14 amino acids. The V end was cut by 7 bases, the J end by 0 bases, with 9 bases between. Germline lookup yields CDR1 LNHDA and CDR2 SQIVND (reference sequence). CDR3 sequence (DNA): TGTGCCAGTAACCAGGGAGCAACTAATGAAAAACTGTTTTTT. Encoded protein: CASNQGATNEKLFF. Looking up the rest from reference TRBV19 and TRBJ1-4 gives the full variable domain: DGGITQSPKYLFRKEGQNVTLSCEQNLNHDAMYWYRQDPGQGLRLIYYSQIVNDFQKGDIAEGYSVSREKKESFPLTVTSAQKNPTAFYLCASNQGATNEKLFFGSGTQLSVL.

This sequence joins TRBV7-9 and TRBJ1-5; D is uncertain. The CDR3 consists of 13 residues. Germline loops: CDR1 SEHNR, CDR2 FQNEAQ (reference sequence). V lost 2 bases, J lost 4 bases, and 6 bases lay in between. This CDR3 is CASSLTGNQPQHF. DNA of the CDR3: TGTGCCAGCAGCTTAACGGGGAATCAGCCCCAGCATTTT. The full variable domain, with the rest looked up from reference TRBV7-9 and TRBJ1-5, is DTGVSQNPRHKITKRGQNVTFRCDPISEHNRLYWYRQTLGQGPEFLTYFQNEAQLEKSRLLSDRFSAERPKGSFSTLEIQRTEQGDSAMYLCASSLTGNQPQHFGDGTRLSIL.

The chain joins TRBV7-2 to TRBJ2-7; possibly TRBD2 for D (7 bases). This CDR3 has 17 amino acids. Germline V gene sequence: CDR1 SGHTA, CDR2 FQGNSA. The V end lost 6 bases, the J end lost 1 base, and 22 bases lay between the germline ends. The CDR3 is CASSKGLRGQNSYEQYF. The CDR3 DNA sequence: TGTGCCAGCAGTAAGGGCCTGCGGGGGCAGAATTCCTACGAGCAGTACTTC.

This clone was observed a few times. The CDR3, as DNA: TGCAGCGTTCACAGCGTCCCGGATACGCAGTATTTT. Translating it yields CSVHSVPDTQYF. The chain uses TRBV29-1 and TRBJ2-3, with D unresolved. The CDR3 totals 12 residues. V was shortened by 5 bases and J by 6 bases, with 12 bases between the two germline ends. Germline V gene lookup returns CDR1 SQVTM and CDR2 ANQGSEA.